This T cell receptor (beta chain) was sequenced in a study of cytomegalovirus exposure and HLA in healthy donors. Study-level points and caveats: Reportedly, diagnosis of cytomegalovirus status by the classifier showed high specificity and sensitivity. Subsequent analysis revealed that first-cohort TCR clusters tended to co-occur in the 120 or so validation repertoires. Rare TCR sequences predominated, though certain public TCRs were found in many donors. A few CMV-associated chains proved CMV antigen-specific in vitro.

Trimming pared 4 bases from V and 6 bases from J, leaving 10 bases between. CDR3 size: 12 residues. Germline CDR1 SGHAT, CDR2 FQNNGV. The assay was immunoSEQ multiplex PCR, and TCRdb's table has in-frame clones only and misses some. The sample contains roughly 120,000 clones, approximately 89% of which appear only once. Only one count was recorded for this clone. Antigen: not known. The rearrangement joins TRBV11-2 to TRBJ2-7; possible D gene TRBD1, 5 bases. This receptor was obtained from a woman between 18 and 29 years old in good health and CMV-seronegative. Sequencing was performed on PBMCs. DNA for the CDR3: TGTGCCAGCAGCTCGGACATGTTCGAGCAGTACTTC. It translates to CASSSDMFEQYF.